A single T cell receptor (beta chain) is shown here with its context. Its antigen is unknown. Per-nucleotide qualities are absent, and no much larger clonotype sits a single base away. The data belong to a study of brain T cells in children with intractable seizures (dated by TCRdb to about 2021). Broadly, across the study: Resected brain tissue from about 50 pediatric epilepsy surgery cases was first screened for immune gene transcripts using a NanoString immunology panel. Of the approximately 12 selected surgery cases, pre-surgery blood was also sequenced for eight, so four had brain tissue only.

This specimen's time point label, per the study, means: blood from clinic visit 5 months post-surgery; TSC patient then seizure free. The surgery cases showing the highest brain T cell transcript signatures were chosen for TCR beta chain sequencing of brain tissue and, when available, of blood. Before surgery, patients had received at least one anti-epileptic drug. The TCR-sequenced patients were children whose drug-resistant epilepsy was caused by tuberous sclerosis complex, focal cortical dysplasia, Rasmussen encephalitis or hemimegalencephaly. The Monarch genomic DNA purification kit was used to extract bulk genomic DNA from unsorted brain tissue and from whole blood. Overall study results and their limits: Because sequencing depth differed between pre- and post-surgery blood, the absence of clones from the pre-surgery sample may reflect undersampling. Viral specificity was inferred solely from CDR3 sequence similarity, and the HCMV serostatus of the patients was not known.

The immunoSEQ assay was applied to genomic DNA to generate the TCR beta chain sequences. Per the original workflow: CDR3 sequences that did not begin with the conserved framework cysteine at position 104 were removed by hand. To get clonality, the normalized Shannon's Diversity Index was subtracted from one, giving values from 0 (maximal diversity) to 1 (oligoclonal). Chi-squared comparison-of-proportions tests assessed whether the same CDR3 differed in frequency between samples, such as brain versus blood. Public clonotypes were identified through searches of immuneACCESS, and similarity to known antiviral clonotypes was evaluated with the VDJdb browser. This is the immuneACCESS table as TCRdb keeps it, with only in-frame sequences that have V and J called. A part of the clones is gone; compared with another copy, unresolved V genes explain less than half, and the rest is unexplained. The V and J calls and clone size were taken over from that table, and D and trimming were inferred from the DNA. Within this sample are about 340,000 clones, with 93% of them counted one time only. The ten biggest clones cover about 6% of the sample.

Sequences were derived from peripheral blood, sampled 4 to 5 months after surgery. This clonotype was sampled from a boy younger than two with tuberous sclerosis and intractable seizures.

CDR3 loop: CASSVAVGLYYGYTF. The base sequence is TGTGCCAGCAGCGTAGCAGTAGGGCTCTACTATGGCTACACCTTC. The sequence is built from TRBV9 and TRBJ1-2, with the identity of the D gene unclear. Trimming removed 0 bases from V and 3 bases from J, leaving 12 bases between the germline ends. CDR1 and CDR2 are read off the germline V gene as SGDLS and YYNGEE. The CDR3 spans 15 residues, from the cysteine through the phenylalanine. The only DNA kept is the CDR3, 45 bases in frame from the first base.